The 9 T cell receptor beta chains in this list originate from one sample, sequenced in a study of T cells after yellow fever vaccination (dated by TCRdb to about 2019). Preparation of the library involved 5' RACE. Sequencing instrument: Illumina HiSeq 2500. In-frame beta chains were kept once TCRdb had trimmed the public reads at Q25 with fastp and called clones with MiXCR. Rows with one shared CDR3 protein collapse into an entry with the most common genes and DNA. The sample includes some 29,000 distinct CDR3 sequences, with about 5% observed a single time. Of the sample, about 38% is held by the ten largest clones. Reading the label with the study, this specimen's treatment or condition is: live attenuated yellow fever vaccine strain. Sequencing was performed on CD8+ T cells sorted from PBMCs, taken 10 days after the yellow fever booster vaccination. Receptors were obtained from a man aged 25 to 40 who received the YFV17D yellow fever vaccine.

There are many counts of this clonotype. This chain links TRBV7-6 with TRBJ1-1; D is unclear. Germline V gene data show CDR1 as SGHVS and CDR2 as FNYEAQ. V was shortened by 5 bases and J by 0 bases, with 7 bases between the two germline ends. This CDR3 has 13 amino acids. DNA of the CDR3: TGTGCCAGCAGCCCTGTTTTGAACACTGAAGCTTTCTTT. Translation gives CASSPVLNTEAFF. The whole variable domain, remainder taken from reference TRBV7-6 and TRBJ1-1, is GAGVSQSPRYKVTKRGQDVALRCDPISGHVSLYWYRQALGQGPEFLTYFNYEAQQDKSGLPNDRFSAERPEGSISTLTIQRTEQRDSAMYRCASSPVLNTEAFFGQGTRLTVV.

This clonotype was recorded many times. The chain couples TRBV19 to TRBJ2-7; TRBD2 might be the D (5 bases). Deletions cut 2 bases from V and 1 base from J, with 6 bases between. Looked up from germline, CDR1 is LNHDA and CDR2 is SQIVND (reference sequence). The CDR3 has 13 residues. The CDR3 DNA sequence: TGTGCCAGTAGTATAACTAGGTCCTACGAGCAGTACTTC. Its protein is CASSITRSYEQYF. The full variable domain, its missing parts supplied by reference TRBV19 and TRBJ2-7, is DGGITQSPKYLFRKEGQNVTLSCEQNLNHDAMYWYRQDPGQGLRLIYYSQIVNDFQKGDIAEGYSVSREKKESFPLTVTSAQKNPTAFYLCASSITRSYEQYFGPGTRLTVT.

The genes are TRBV7-3 and TRBJ1-1; tentatively, D is TRBD1 (5 bases). The CDR3 is made up of 13 amino acids. Trimming removed 3 bases from V and 1 base from J, with 6 bases in between. Germline-derived CDR1 and CDR2 are SGHTA and FQGTGA. Here the CDR3 DNA reads TGTGCCAGCAGCTTCGGGACGAACACTGAAGCTTTCTTT. Translating gives CASSFGTNTEAFF.

Many counts were recorded for this clonotype. The gene calls are TRBV18 and TRBJ2-5; no clear D gene. The V gene's germline CDR1 is KGHSH and CDR2 LQKENI. The CDR3 is 15 residues long. Trimming took 3 bases from V and 5 from J, leaving 16 bases between them. The CDR3 region is CASSPGFVVGETQYF. CDR3 in DNA: TGTGCCAGCTCACCTGGTTTTGTCGTGGGTGAGACCCAGTACTTC. Drawing the rest from reference TRBV18 and TRBJ2-5, the complete variable domain is NAGVMQNPRHLVRRRGQEARLRCSPMKGHSHVYWYRQLPEEGLKFMVYLQKENIIDESGMPKERFSAEFPKEGPSILRIQQVVRGDSAAYFCASSPGFVVGETQYFGPGTRLLVL.

This clonotype was counted at least ten times. The chain recombines TRBV4-1 with TRBJ1-5, with D possibly being TRBD1 (6 bases). V was pared by 4 bases and J by 2 bases, with 12 bases between. This CDR3 is built from 15 residues. Germline CDR1 is MGHRA and CDR2 is YSYEKL. As DNA, the CDR3 is TGCGCCAGCAGCCTTGGGGGGCTTGGCAATCAGCCCCAGCATTTT. Its translation: CASSLGGLGNQPQHF.

This clonotype occurred many times. This chain joins TRBV6-5 and TRBJ2-7; unclear D gene. CDR3 size: 14 residues. V gave up 0 bases and J gave up 1 base, with 7 bases separating them. Per germline, CDR1 MNHEY and CDR2 SVGAGI. The CDR3 loop is CASSYSGGSYEQYF. The CDR3, as DNA: TGTGCCAGCAGTTACTCGGGCGGATCCTACGAGCAGTACTTC.

This clonotype was seen ten or more times. V usage is TRBV5-1 and J usage is TRBJ2-7; D unresolved. CDR1 SGHRS and CDR2 YFSETQ come from the germline V gene. CDR3 length: 9 residues. V lost 1 base and J 10 bases, leaving 3 bases between the germline ends. The CDR3 reads CASSLRQYF. The CDR3 nucleotides read TGCGCCAGCAGCTTGAGACAGTACTTC.

This clonotype was observed many times. The chain is built from TRBV19 and TRBJ2-7; tentative D call: TRBD1 (6 bases). Trimming stripped 6 bases from V and 0 bases from J, with 18 bases between. The CDR3 is 16 residues long. CDR1 and CDR2 from the germline V gene are LNHDA and SQIVND (reference sequence). The CDR3 protein is CASSLFGTSPSYEQYF. CDR3 nucleotide sequence: TGTGCCAGTAGCCTATTCGGGACAAGTCCCTCCTACGAGCAGTACTTC.

At least ten counts were recorded for this clonotype. This chain joins TRBV7-9 and TRBJ2-1; no definite D call. The CDR3 has 13 amino acids. The V end was cut by 4 bases, the J end by 4 bases, with 8 bases between. The germline CDR1 and CDR2 sequences are SEHNR and FQNEAQ (reference sequence). The CDR3, as DNA: TGTGCCAGCAGCTCCGTCTTGTACAATGAGCAGTTCTTC. Translated: CASSSVLYNEQFF.